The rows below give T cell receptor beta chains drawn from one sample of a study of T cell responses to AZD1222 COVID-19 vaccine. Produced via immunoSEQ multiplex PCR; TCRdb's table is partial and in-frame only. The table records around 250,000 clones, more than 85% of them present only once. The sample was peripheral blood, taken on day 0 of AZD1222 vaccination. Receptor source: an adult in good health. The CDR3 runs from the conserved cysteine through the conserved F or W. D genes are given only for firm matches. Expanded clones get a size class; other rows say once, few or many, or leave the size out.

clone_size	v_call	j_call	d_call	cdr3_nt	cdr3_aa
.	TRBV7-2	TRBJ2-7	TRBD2	TGTGCCAGCAGCTTAGCGGGACTAGCGCAAGAGCAGTACTTC	CASSLAGLAQEQYF
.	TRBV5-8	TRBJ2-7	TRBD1	TGTGCCAGCAACCAAGGACAGGGGCCATGGGACGAGCAGTACTTC	CASNQGQGPWDEQYF
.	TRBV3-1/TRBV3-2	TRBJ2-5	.	TGTGCCAGCAGCCCTACTATTGACAGGACTAGGGAGACCCAGTACTTC	CASSPTIDRTRETQYF
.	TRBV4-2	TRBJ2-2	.	TGTGCCAGCAGCCTCGCGGGTGGCGGGAAGGACGGGGAGCTGTTTTTT	CASSLAGGGKDGELFF
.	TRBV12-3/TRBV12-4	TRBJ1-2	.	TGTGCCAGCAGCCCCGCGGGGGGGGTTGGCTACACCTTC	CASSPAGGVGYTF
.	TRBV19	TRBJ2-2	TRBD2	TGTGCCACCCGGACTAGCACGAACACCGGGGAGCTGTTTTTT	CATRTSTNTGELFF
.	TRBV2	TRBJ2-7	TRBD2	TGTGCCAGCAGTGAAATGGCGGGAGTTAGGGAGCAGTACTTC	CASSEMAGVREQYF
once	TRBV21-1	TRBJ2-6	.	TGTGCCAGCAGCAAAGCGCTAGCAGGAGGGGCCAACGTCCTGACTTTC	CASSKALAGGANVLTF
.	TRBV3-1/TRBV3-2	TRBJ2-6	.	TGTGCCAGCAGCTGGAGAGGGACTTCGAGCTCTGGGGCCAACGTCCTGACTTTC	CASSWRGTSSSGANVLTF
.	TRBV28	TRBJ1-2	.	TGTGCCAGCAGTTTGGGAGGATCCGACTATGGCTACACCTTC	CASSLGGSDYGYTF
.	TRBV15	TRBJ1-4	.	TGTGCCACCAGCAGAGAGGAGACAGCCGGAAAACTGTTTTTT	CATSREETAGKLFF
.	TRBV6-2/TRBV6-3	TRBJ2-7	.	TGTGCCAGCAGCTCCAGCCGGTTCGCGCAGTACTTC	CASSSSRFAQYF
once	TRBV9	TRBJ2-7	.	TGTGCCAGCAGCGTAGATTTTACAGAATACGAGCAGTACTTC	CASSVDFTEYEQYF
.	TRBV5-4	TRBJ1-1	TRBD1	TGTGCCAGCAGCTTCGGACAGGGGCTGAACACTGAAGCTTTCTTT	CASSFGQGLNTEAFF
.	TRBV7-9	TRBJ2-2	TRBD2	TGTGCCAGCAGCTTCGGGACTAGCGGGGCCGTGAACACCGGGGAGCTGTTTTTT	CASSFGTSGAVNTGELFF
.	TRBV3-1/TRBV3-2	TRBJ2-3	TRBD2	TGTGCCAGCAGCCAAGATAGAATGGGCGGGGGATTAGATACGCAGTATTTT	CASSQDRMGGGLDTQYF
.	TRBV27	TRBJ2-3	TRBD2	TGTGCCAGCAGAAGGAGCGGGAGTGGGGGTCGGGATACGCAGTATTTT	CASRRSGSGGRDTQYF
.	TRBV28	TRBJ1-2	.	TGTGCCAGCAGTTTATCCCCGGGGTTACCATATGGCTACACCTTC	CASSLSPGLPYGYTF
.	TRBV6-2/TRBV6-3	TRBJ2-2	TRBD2	TGTGCCAGCAGTTACCCTAGCGGGGGGCTTACCGGGGAGCTGTTTTTT	CASSYPSGGLTGELFF
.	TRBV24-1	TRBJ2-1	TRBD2	TGTGCCACCAGTGATAAGAAGACAGGGGGACTAGCGGGGTACAATGAGCAGTTCTTC	CATSDKKTGGLAGYNEQFF
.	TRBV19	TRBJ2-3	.	TGTGCCAGTAGTATGGACGCGTTCGTCGGGGGAACAGATACGCAGTATTTT	CASSMDAFVGGTDTQYF
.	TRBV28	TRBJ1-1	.	TGTGCCAGCAGTTTATCCTTCGGGGGGCTGTACACTGAAGCTTTCTTT	CASSLSFGGLYTEAFF
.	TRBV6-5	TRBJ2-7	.	TGTGCCAGCAAGATCACCGGATCCTATCACGAGCAGTACTTC	CASKITGSYHEQYF
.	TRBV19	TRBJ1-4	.	TGTGCCAGTAGTGCGGGACCCGATGAAAAACTGTTTTTT	CASSAGPDEKLFF
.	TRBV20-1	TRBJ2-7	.	TGCAGTGTCAAAAGAAGCAACGAGCAGTACTTC	CSVKRSNEQYF
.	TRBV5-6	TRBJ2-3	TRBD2	TGTGCCAGCAGCTTCATAGCGGGGGGGCATACAGATACGCAGTATTTT	CASSFIAGGHTDTQYF
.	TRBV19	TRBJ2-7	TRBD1	TGTGCCAGTAGTCATCAGGGACAGGGGGCTTACGAGCAGTACTTC	CASSHQGQGAYEQYF